Presented here are 13 T cell receptor beta chains from one specimen sequenced in a study of naive and memory T cell subsets. Their specific antigens are unknown. Two oligonucleotides, mixed equimolar, formed the beta constant-region primer covering TRBC1 and TRBC2. Nested alpha and beta constant-region primers with the SP2 primer drove four PCR rounds on ligated cDNA. TCRdb passed the UMI-ligation and nested PCR reads through MiXCR, listing each CDR3 protein once. The sample lists around 140,000 distinct CDR3 sequences; about a fifth were seen once. Study outcomes and limitations: Especially in CD8 cells, naive repertoires contained a few larger clonotypes, possibly CD45RA-re-expressing memory cells.

Sequenced input: naive CD8+ T cells from blood. Receptors originate from a human donor in good health.

This clonotype has a handful of counts. Written as DNA, the CDR3 is TGTGCCAGCAGCTTCTGGGGGAACAATGAGCAGTTCTTC. Residues: CASSFWGNNEQFF. This chain uses TRBV9 with TRBJ2-1, with D possibly called TRBD1 or TRBD2 (5 bases each). The germline V gene has CDR1 SGDLS and CDR2 YYNGEE. CDR3 length equals 13 residues. The germline V and J ends were trimmed by 4 bases and 5 bases, with 10 bases remaining between them.

Points on this clonotype: An end of the junction differs from the germline gene, which may be a read error. The chain is built from TRBV7-7 and TRBJ2-7; 11 bases map to TRBD1. The germline V gene encodes CDR1 SSHAT and CDR2 FNYEAQ (reference sequence). This CDR3 has 15 residues. CDR3 nucleotide sequence: TGTGCTAGCAGCTTAGGACAGGGGGCAAACTACGAGCAGTACTTC. Its protein product is CASSLGQGANYEQYF.

This clonotype was seen only a few times. The chain links TRBV6-5 to TRBJ1-2, with 8 bases aligning to TRBD1. Germline V gives CDR1 MNHEY, CDR2 SVGAGI. V shed 0 bases, J shed 4 bases, and the junction held 10 bases outside the gene matches. This CDR3 contains 17 residues. CDR3 protein: CASSYSPGQGASYGYTF. The CDR3 coding sequence is TGTGCCAGCAGTTACTCTCCCGGTCAGGGGGCTTCCTATGGCTACACCTTC.

The rearrangement links TRBV27 to TRBJ1-1; no definite D call. The CDR3 spans 16 residues. Germline V gene sequence: CDR1 MNHEY, CDR2 SMNVEV (reference sequence). V shed 5 bases and J shed 0 bases, with 16 bases lying between them. The CDR3 here is CASSALLSSMNTEAFF. CDR3 bases: TGTGCCAGCAGTGCCCTTCTGTCTTCCATGAACACTGAAGCTTTCTTT.

This clonotype was observed a few times. This chain joins TRBV6-2 or TRBV6-3 and TRBJ2-1; tentatively, D is TRBD1 (5 bases). Germline CDR1 MNHEY, CDR2 SVGEGT. Trimming stripped 2 bases from V and 6 bases from J, with 14 bases between. The CDR3 is made up of 15 amino acids. CDR3 loop: CASSYLQAMANEQFF. CDR3 in DNA: TGTGCCAGCAGTTACCTACAGGCCATGGCCAATGAGCAGTTCTTC.

J is TRBJ2-5 and V is TRBV7-8; 8 bases are a match to TRBD2. CDR3 length: 15 residues. V was clipped by 3 bases and J by 4 bases; unmatched bases: 7. Germline V CDR1 and CDR2: SGHVS, FQNEAQ. The CDR3: CASSLSPGGGETQYF. The CDR3 nucleotides read TGTGCCAGCAGCTTGAGTCCGGGAGGGGGAGAGACCCAGTACTTC.

The rearrangement joins TRBV28 to TRBJ2-2, with D possibly matching TRBD1 (7 bases). The CDR3 runs to 16 residues. Per the germline V gene, CDR1 is MDHEN and CDR2 is SYDVKM. With 6 bases removed from V and 1 base from J, the gap between germline ends came to 15 bases. CDR3: CASRGDSGWNTGELFF. CDR3 bases: TGTGCCAGCAGGGGGGACAGCGGGTGGAACACCGGGGAGCTGTTTTTT.

This clonotype was found a few times. The chain is built from TRBV7-8 and TRBJ2-7, with D possibly being TRBD2 (5 bases). V lost 4 bases and J lost 0, with 10 bases in between. The CDR3 sequence is 14 residues long. Germline CDR1 reads SGHVS; CDR2 reads FQNEAQ. CDR3 nucleotides: TGTGCCAGCAGCTCCGGACTGATCTCCTACGAGCAGTACTTC. The encoded protein is CASSSGLISYEQYF.

This clonotype occurred a few times. The genes are TRBV29-1 and TRBJ2-3; D assignment may be TRBD1 or TRBD2 (5 bases each). This CDR3 is 15 amino acids long. Trimming shortened V by 1 base and J by 5 bases, and 16 bases separated the two germline ends. Per the germline V gene, CDR1 is SQVTM and CDR2 is ANQGSEA. The CDR3 here is CSVEAGSKGLDTQYF. The CDR3, as DNA: TGCAGCGTTGAAGCGGGGAGCAAGGGGCTAGATACGCAGTATTTT.

The rearrangement joins TRBV27 to TRBJ2-5; no reliable D call. The CDR3 runs 14 residues. V was pared by 0 bases and J by 2 bases, with 7 bases between. Germline CDR1 reads MNHEY; CDR2 reads SMNVEV (reference sequence). The CDR3 protein is CASSLSLGQETQYF. CDR3 DNA: TGTGCCAGCAGTTTATCTCTGGGGCAAGAGACCCAGTACTTC.

This clonotype has more than one count but fewer than ten. The V gene is TRBV20-1, the J gene TRBJ1-1; the D gene is possibly TRBD1 (5 bases). The CDR3 is made up of 15 amino acids. Trimming cost V 0 bases and J 1 base, with 12 bases left between them. Germline V gives CDR1 DFQATT, CDR2 SNEGSKA (reference sequence). CDR3: CSARDPTVGNTEAFF. The CDR3 DNA follows: TGCAGTGCTAGAGACCCGACAGTCGGGAACACTGAAGCTTTCTTT.

This sequence joins TRBV12-5 and TRBJ2-1, with 12 positions matching TRBD2. CDR3 length: 17 amino acids. V lost 3 bases to trimming and J lost 2 bases; unmatched junction nucleotides: 5. Germline V gene data show CDR1 as LGHNT and CDR2 as FRNRAP. CDR3 loop: CASGFQLAGGAYNEQFF. In DNA form, the CDR3 reads TGTGCTAGTGGTTTCCAACTAGCGGGAGGTGCCTACAATGAGCAGTTCTTC.

V gene TRBV5-1 combines with J gene TRBJ2-5; TRBD1 might be the D (6 bases). CDR1 and CDR2 (germline): SGHRS, YFSETQ. Trimming pared 3 bases from V and 1 base from J, leaving 13 bases between. The CDR3 runs 15 residues. CDR3 sequence (DNA): TGCGCCAGCAGCTCGGACAGTCCTCGCCAAGAGACCCAGTACTTC. It yields the protein CASSSDSPRQETQYF.